This passage covers 11 T cell receptor beta chains from one sample sequenced in a study of breast tumors, draining lymph nodes, adjacent tissues. TCRdb re-analysed the multiplex PCR reads in MiXCR, keeping a single row per CDR3 protein. The table has 150,000 to 200,000 distinct CDR3 sequences, 30% to 40% seen once. The lymph nodes were axillary draining lymph nodes from breast cancer patients. The sample was axillary lymph node tissue. Source of these receptors: a female donor with breast cancer. Some clones in this sample may be carry-over from other donors' samples.

This clonotype was seen at least ten times. The chain combines TRBV28 with TRBJ1-5; D not certain. Germline CDR1 MDHEN, CDR2 SYDVKM. V lost 5 bases to trimming and J lost 8 bases, with 10 bases between them. CDR3 length: 12 residues. The CDR3 here is CASSLSRKPQHF. The CDR3 DNA reads TGTGCCAGCAGTCTCTCGAGGAAGCCCCAGCATTTT.

This chain uses TRBV12-2 with TRBJ2-3; TRBD2, the D gene given by the table, was not confirmed from the DNA. TRBV12-2 represents a pseudogene. CDR3 length equals 14 residues. CDR3 DNA: TGTGCAAGTCGCTTAGCGCGGAGGGCCGATACGCAGTATTTT. It specifies CASRLARRADTQYF.

This clonotype came up once. V usage is TRBV4-2 and J usage is TRBJ1-2; no firm D call. Germline V gene sequence: CDR1 LGHNA, CDR2 YNFKEQ. Trimming left V 3 bases short and J 8 bases short, with 19 bases between. This CDR3 comprises 15 residues. CDR3 nucleotide sequence: TGTGCCAGCAGCCAGGATCGCGCCACCTCGAGGGGCTACACCTTC. It yields the protein CASSQDRATSRGYTF.

This clonotype occurred a few times. This chain joins TRBV29-1 and TRBJ1-1; D not resolved. The CDR3 has 12 residues. Germline V gene data show CDR1 as SQVTM and CDR2 as ANQGSEA. Trimming took 8 bases from V and 6 from J, leaving 16 bases between them. CDR3 sequence (DNA): TGCAGCCTATCGGCTGGAAGTTCTGAAGCTTTCTTT. Amino acid sequence: CSLSAGSSEAFF.

This clonotype appeared many times. CDR3 nucleotide sequence: TGTGCCATCAGTGAGAGGGACAGGGCCTACGAGCAGTACTTC. Its protein product is CAISERDRAYEQYF. The chain uses TRBV10-3 and TRBJ2-7; 9 bases agree with TRBD1. The V gene end was trimmed by 2 bases and the J gene end by 2 bases; junction bases not matched to a gene: 1. Germline assignment: CDR1 ENHRY and CDR2 SYGVKD. There are 14 residues in the CDR3.

CDR3 sequence: CASSLDRESYEQYF. The DNA of the CDR3 is TGTGCCAGCAGCTTGGACAGGGAATCCTACGAGCAGTACTTC. The V and J genes are TRBV5-5 and TRBJ2-7, with D tentatively TRBD1 (6 bases). Per germline, CDR1 SGHKS and CDR2 YYEKEE (reference sequence). Trimming stripped 0 bases from V and 1 base from J, with 8 bases between. This CDR3 contains 14 residues.

The table lists this clonotype with many counts. The genes are TRBV27 and TRBJ2-7; TRBD2 matches at 11 bases. The germline V gene encodes CDR1 MNHEY and CDR2 SMNVEV (reference sequence). The CDR3 contains 16 residues. J gave up 2 bases and V 5 bases, and 8 bases lay outside the gene matches. CDR3 region: CASSPLGLAETYEQYF. CDR3 sequence (DNA): TGTGCCAGCAGTCCCCTGGGACTAGCGGAAACCTACGAGCAGTACTTC.

This clonotype has a count of ten or more. The chain uses TRBV5-4 and TRBJ2-5; D may be TRBD1 (6 bases). The V and J ends lost 3 bases and 1 base respectively, with 10 bases between them. The CDR3 consists of 14 residues. Germline V gene data show CDR1 as SGHNT and CDR2 as YYREEE (reference sequence). The CDR3 DNA is TGTGCCAGCAGCTCCAGGGGTCCCCAAGAGACCCAGTACTTC. Its protein is CASSSRGPQETQYF.

There are many counts of this clonotype. V and J are TRBV7-8 and TRBJ2-1; D is unresolved. The CDR3 is made up of 15 amino acids. V was cut by 5 bases and J by 0 bases, with 11 bases left in between. In germline, CDR1 is SGHVS, CDR2 FQNEAQ. CDR3 amino acids: CASSRSASSYNEQFF. CDR3 sequence (DNA): TGTGCCAGCAGCAGGAGCGCGAGCTCCTACAATGAGCAGTTCTTC.

The sample holds many counts of this clonotype. As DNA, the CDR3 is TGTGCCAGCAGCCAGCTCTACGAGCAGTACTTC. Translating it yields CASSQLYEQYF. The chain combines TRBV14 with TRBJ2-7; D is undetermined. Trimming removed 3 bases from V and 3 bases from J, with 3 bases in between. In germline, CDR1 is SGHDN, CDR2 FVKESK. CDR3 size: 11 residues. The variable domain in full, with the rest retrieved from reference TRBV14 and TRBJ2-7, is EAGVTQFPSHSVIEKGQTVTLRCDPISGHDNLYWYRRVMGKEIKFLLHFVKESKQDESGMPNNRFLAERTGGTYSTLKVQPAELEDSGVYFCASSQLYEQYFGPGTRLTVT.

This clonotype was recorded many times. The J gene is TRBJ2-5, the V gene TRBV7-8; 7 bases align to TRBD2. The CDR3 length is 15 residues. Trimming took 2 bases from V and 5 from J; bases not matched to a gene: 8. Germline V lookup: CDR1 SGHVS, CDR2 FQNEAQ. The CDR3 reads CASSLWPSGPETQYF. CDR3 in DNA: TGTGCCAGCAGCTTATGGCCTAGCGGACCGGAGACCCAGTACTTC.